The rows below give T cell receptor beta chains drawn from one sample of a study of blood T cell repertoires in COVID-19. Using immunoSEQ multiplex PCR, the repertoire was profiled, and TCRdb retains in-frame clones only, with some absent. The sample comprises about 180,000 clones, roughly 87% of which are singletons, and roughly 7.3% rests with the top ten. The source material was PBMCs or T cells enriched from blood (not recorded which). These receptors all come from a woman between 50 and 59 years old who had recovered from COVID-19. Both conserved end residues are part of each CDR3.

cdr3_aa cdr3_length v_call
CASSPPRSSYNSPLHF 16 TRBV18
CASSRGLPWEQYF 13 TRBV28
CASSRGETQYF 11 TRBV5-5
CASRGDRGAKNIQYF 15 TRBV10-2
CASSLGLAGGYEQYF 15 TRBV6-6
CASGFRHTEAFF 12 TRBV2
CAKIEGAEGGYTF 13 TRBV10-1
CASSLGGGQGNTEAFF 16 TRBV5-4
CAWSGQGYEKLFF 13 TRBV30
CASSVAVAGDYGYTF 15 TRBV9
CASSEETGGYNEQFF 15 TRBV6-1
CASSMKGSGEGYTF 14 TRBV19
CASSTSGSYYEQYF 14 TRBV6-4
CASAKTGGHTGELFF 15 TRBV18
CASSQETGASTGELFF 16 TRBV3-1/TRBV3-2
CASSQGSLAGYEQFF 15 TRBV3-1/TRBV3-2
CAWSVRGNEKLFF 13 TRBV30
CASSGGLAGGYYNEQFF 17 TRBV5-4